The 12 T cell receptor beta chains in this list originate from one sample, sequenced in a study of blood T cell repertoires in COVID-19. Clones were read by immunoSEQ multiplex PCR, and TCRdb kept only the in-frame ones, dropping some. This table has over 400,000 clones, roughly 85% appearing once. The sequencing input was peripheral blood. The source is a woman in her 30s with active or convalescent COVID-19.

This chain links TRBV5-1 with TRBJ2-6; TRBD1 aligns across 7 bases. Per the germline V gene, CDR1 is SGHRS and CDR2 is YFSETQ. The V and J ends lost 4 bases and 4 bases, in that order; junction bases with no gene match: 8. This CDR3 is built from 16 residues. For the CDR3, the DNA is TGCGCCAGCAGCCCGGACAGGAGTTGGGGGGCCAACGTCCTGACTTTC. Protein sequence: CASSPDRSWGANVLTF.

The chain is built from TRBV15 and TRBJ1-4; D possibly corresponds to TRBD1 (5 bases). The V and J ends lost 6 bases and 6 bases respectively, with 14 bases between them. The CDR3 contains 14 residues. CDR1 is LNHNV and CDR2 is YYDKDF in the germline V gene (reference sequence). CDR3 sequence reads: CATRGGVSDEKLFF. The CDR3 bases are TGTGCCACCAGGGGGGGGGTGTCGGATGAAAAACTGTTTTTT.

The chain is built from TRBV6-5 and TRBJ1-5, with 9 bases aligning to TRBD1. Germline CDR1 is MNHEY and CDR2 is SVGAGI. The CDR3 contains 14 residues. The junction had 7 bases not matched to a gene; V was cut back by 7 bases and J by 6 bases. In DNA form, the CDR3 reads TGTGCCAGCACCCGGGACAGGGTGGCTCAGCCCCAGCATTTT. Translation gives CASTRDRVAQPQHF.

With respect to this clone: Within the sample, other DNA sequences also encode this same CDR3. The chain has TRBV2 and TRBJ1-2; 8 bases fit TRBD1. Looked up from germline, CDR1 is SNHLY and CDR2 is FYNNEI. Trimming cost V 5 bases and J 5 bases; bases outside gene matches: 1. The CDR3 length is 12 residues. CDR3 nucleotides: TGTGCCAGCAGTACAGGGGGGTATGGCTACACCTTC. This codes for CASSTGGYGYTF.

This chain joins TRBV5-1 and TRBJ2-1; TRBD2 agrees at 8 bases. V lost 4 bases to trimming and J lost 2 bases; unmatched junction nucleotides: 11. The CDR3 consists of 17 residues. The germline V gene encodes CDR1 SGHRS and CDR2 YFSETQ. The DNA for the CDR3 is TGCGCCAGCAGCCTAGGGTCAGGCGGGAGGACCTACAATGAGCAGTTCTTC. Amino acid sequence: CASSLGSGGRTYNEQFF.

The chain is built from TRBV7-9 and TRBJ1-3; D possibly corresponds to TRBD1 (5 bases). The germline gives CDR1 SEHNR, CDR2 FQNEAQ (reference sequence). The CDR3 covers 16 residues. Trimming took 5 bases from V and 1 from J, leaving 15 bases between them. In DNA, the CDR3 is TGTGCCAGCAGCCATCGACGGGGGAGTTCTGGAAACACCATATATTTT. Protein product: CASSHRRGSSGNTIYF.

The V and J genes are TRBV13 and TRBJ1-2; TRBD1 might be the D (5 bases). Trimming cost V 3 bases and J 4 bases, with 18 bases left between them. CDR3 length equals 16 residues. CDR1 and CDR2 (germline): PRHDT, FYEKMQ (reference sequence). The CDR3 nucleotides read TGTGCCAGCAGCTTCCCGACACCTCCTCAGGGCTATGGCTACACCTTC. Its translation is CASSFPTPPQGYGYTF.

V usage is TRBV11-2 and J usage is TRBJ1-1; no firm D call. Per germline, CDR1 SGHAT and CDR2 FQNNGV. The germline V and J ends were trimmed by 1 base and 1 base, with 10 bases remaining between them. CDR3 length: 15 amino acids. The CDR3 region is CASSLVGRRNTEAFF. As DNA, the CDR3 is TGTGCCAGCAGCTTAGTAGGGAGGCGGAACACTGAAGCTTTCTTT.

The V gene is TRBV2, the J gene TRBJ2-7; 9 bases are a match to TRBD2. CDR1 is SNHLY, CDR2 FYNNEI, per germline. The trim removed 7 bases at V and 3 bases at J, leaving 10 bases unmatched. CDR3 length: 15 amino acids. DNA of the CDR3: TGTGCCAGCAAGAAGGGAGTAGCGGGGGACTACGAGCAGTACTTC. Protein: CASKKGVAGDYEQYF.

This rearrangement joins TRBV5-6 to TRBJ1-1, with 7 bases lining up with TRBD1. CDR3 length: 14 residues. In germline, CDR1 is SGHDT, CDR2 YYEEEE. The junction had 7 bases not matched to a gene; V was cut back by 4 bases and J by 4 bases. The CDR3 loop reads CASSPRAGGTEAFF. The CDR3 DNA reads TGTGCCAGCAGCCCGCGAGCAGGGGGCACTGAAGCTTTCTTT.

The genes are TRBV27 and TRBJ2-5; D gene uncertain. Germline V CDR1 and CDR2: MNHEY, SMNVEV (reference sequence). The CDR3 extends over 17 amino acids. V was trimmed by 6 bases and J by 0 bases, leaving 20 bases between them. CDR3 amino acids: CASSPSQSRVNQETQYF. In nucleotides, the CDR3 is TGTGCCAGCAGCCCGTCCCAGAGCCGGGTCAACCAAGAGACCCAGTACTTC.

V and J are TRBV18 and TRBJ2-7, with 8 bases identical to TRBD1. This CDR3 is built from 15 residues. With 0 bases clipped from V and 4 bases from J, the junction kept 5 bases outside the gene matches. Germline loops: CDR1 KGHSH, CDR2 LQKENI. CDR3 nucleotide sequence: TGTGCCAGCTCACCACCAACAGGGGGTGCATACGAGCAGTACTTC. It specifies CASSPPTGGAYEQYF.